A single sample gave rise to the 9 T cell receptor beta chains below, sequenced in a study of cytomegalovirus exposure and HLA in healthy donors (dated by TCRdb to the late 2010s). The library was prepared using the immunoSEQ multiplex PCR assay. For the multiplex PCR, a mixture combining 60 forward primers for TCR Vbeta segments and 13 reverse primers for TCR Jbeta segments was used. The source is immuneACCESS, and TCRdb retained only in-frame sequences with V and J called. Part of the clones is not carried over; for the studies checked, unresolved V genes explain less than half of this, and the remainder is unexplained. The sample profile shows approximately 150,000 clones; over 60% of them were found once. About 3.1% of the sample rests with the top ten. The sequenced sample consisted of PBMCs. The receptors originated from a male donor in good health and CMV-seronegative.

In nucleotides, the CDR3 is TGTGCCAGCGCTAGTTCCAGGACTAGCGGCACAGATACGCAGTATTTT. This translates into CASASSRTSGTDTQYF. The chain combines TRBV6-6 with TRBJ2-3; 9 bases are shared with TRBD2. The ends lost 8 bases at V and 1 base at J; junction bases unmatched: 10. Germline V CDR1 and CDR2: MNHNY, SVGAGI (reference sequence). This CDR3 region has 16 residues.

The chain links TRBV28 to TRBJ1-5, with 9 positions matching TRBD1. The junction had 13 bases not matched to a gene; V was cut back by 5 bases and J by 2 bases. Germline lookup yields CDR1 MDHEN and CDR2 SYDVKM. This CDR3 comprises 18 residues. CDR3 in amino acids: CASSPIGTGPGGNQPQHF. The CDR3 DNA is TGTGCCAGCAGTCCTATCGGGACAGGGCCCGGTGGCAATCAGCCCCAGCATTTT.

CDR3 DNA: TGTGCCAGCAGCGGGGTCGAAACCGGGGAGCTGTTTTTT. Amino acids: CASSGVETGELFF. J is TRBJ2-2 and V is TRBV6-1; tentatively, D is TRBD2 (5 bases). CDR3 size: 13 residues. Trimming left V 6 bases short and J 5 bases short, with 10 bases between. Germline CDR1 and CDR2: MNHNS and SASEGT.

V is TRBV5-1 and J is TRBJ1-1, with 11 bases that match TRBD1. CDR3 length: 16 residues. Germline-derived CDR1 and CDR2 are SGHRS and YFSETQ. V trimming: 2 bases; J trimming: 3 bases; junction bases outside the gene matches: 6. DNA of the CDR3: TGCGCCAGCAGCTTAGGGACAGGGGGGGTCTACACTGAAGCTTTCTTT. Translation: CASSLGTGGVYTEAFF. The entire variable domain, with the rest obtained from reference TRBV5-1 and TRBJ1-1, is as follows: KAGVTQTPRYLIKTRGQQVTLSCSPISGHRSVSWYQQTPGQGLQFLFEYFSETQRNKGNFPGRFSGRQFSNSRSEMNVSTLELGDSALYLCASSLGTGGVYTEAFFGQGTRLTVV.

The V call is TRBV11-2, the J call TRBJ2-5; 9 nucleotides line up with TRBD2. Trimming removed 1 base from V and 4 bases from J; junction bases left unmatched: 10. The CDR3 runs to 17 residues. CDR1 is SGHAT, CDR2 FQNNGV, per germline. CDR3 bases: TGTGCCAGCAGCTTAGGCCCGCGGGGGGGCTCTGGAGAGACCCAGTACTTC. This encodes CASSLGPRGGSGETQYF.

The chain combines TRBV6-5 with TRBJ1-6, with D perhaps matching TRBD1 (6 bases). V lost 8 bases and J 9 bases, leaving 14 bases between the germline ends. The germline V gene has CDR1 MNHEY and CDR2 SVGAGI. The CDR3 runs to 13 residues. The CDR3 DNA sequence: TGTGCCAGCCGAAGCATCAGGGGTTCACCCCTCCACTTT. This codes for CASRSIRGSPLHF.

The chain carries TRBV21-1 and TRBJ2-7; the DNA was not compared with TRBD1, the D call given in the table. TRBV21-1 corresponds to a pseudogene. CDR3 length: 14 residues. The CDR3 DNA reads TGTGCCAGCAGCATCGGGACAGGGGGCTACGAGCAGTACTTC. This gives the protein CASSIGTGGYEQYF.

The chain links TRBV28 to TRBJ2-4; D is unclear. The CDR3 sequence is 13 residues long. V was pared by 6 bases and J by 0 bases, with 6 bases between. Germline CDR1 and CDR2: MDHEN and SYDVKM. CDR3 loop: CASSEVAKNIQYF. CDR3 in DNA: TGTGCCAGCAGCGAGGTAGCCAAAAACATTCAGTACTTC.

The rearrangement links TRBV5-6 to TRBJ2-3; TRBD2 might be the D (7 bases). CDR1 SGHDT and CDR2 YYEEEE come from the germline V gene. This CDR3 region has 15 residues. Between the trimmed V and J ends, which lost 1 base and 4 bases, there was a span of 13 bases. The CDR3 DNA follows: TGTGCCAGCAGCTTGACAGGGAGGGTCGCAGATACGCAGTATTTT. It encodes CASSLTGRVADTQYF.